The 29 T cell receptor beta chains presented below share a single source sample, sequenced in a study of blood T cell repertoires in COVID-19 (dated by TCRdb to the early 2020s). Libraries were prepared through the immunoSEQ multiplex PCR assay. TCRdb took this table from immuneACCESS and kept in-frame rearrangements with V and J called. Such tables lack part of the clones; where checked against another copy, unresolved V genes explain under half of the gap, and the rest is unexplained. In all, the sample holds some 500,000 clones, and roughly 90% of those were seen once. In total, the top ten clones hold approximately 1.8% of the sample. Material: PBMCs or T cells enriched from blood (not recorded which). The receptors originated from a woman aged 40 to 49 who had recovered from COVID-19.

This clone appeared a single time. This rearrangement joins TRBV7-2 to TRBJ2-7; possibly TRBD1 for D (5 bases). The CDR3 consists of 16 residues. The germline gives CDR1 SGHTA, CDR2 FQGNSA. The germline V and J ends were trimmed by 2 bases and 6 bases, with 20 bases remaining between them. CDR3 in DNA: TGTGCCAGCAGCTTAAGTGGCTTGACAGCCTTAACCGAGCAGTACTTC. Its translation is CASSLSGLTALTEQYF. The entire variable domain, with the rest obtained from reference TRBV7-2 and TRBJ2-7, is as follows: GAGVSQSPSNKVTEKGKDVELRCDPISGHTALYWYRQSLGQGLEFLIYFQGNSAPDKSGLPSDRFSAERTGGSVSTLTIQRTQQEDSAVYLCASSLSGLTALTEQYFGPGTRLTVT.

This chain links TRBV19 with TRBJ1-1; D might be TRBD1 (5 bases). The CDR3 spans 14 residues. Germline V gene sequence: CDR1 LNHDA, CDR2 SQIVND (reference sequence). Trimming pared 3 bases from V and 4 bases from J, leaving 12 bases between. This chain's CDR3 is CASSIRGDVTEAFF. Here the CDR3 DNA reads TGTGCCAGTAGTATTCGGGGGGATGTCACTGAAGCTTTCTTT. Full variable domain (rest looked up from reference TRBV19 and TRBJ1-1): DGGITQSPKYLFRKEGQNVTLSCEQNLNHDAMYWYRQDPGQGLRLIYYSQIVNDFQKGDIAEGYSVSREKKESFPLTVTSAQKNPTAFYLCASSIRGDVTEAFFGQGTRLTVV.

V gene TRBV7-2 combines with J gene TRBJ2-1, with TRBD1 matching over 11 bases. From germline, CDR1 is SGHTA and CDR2 FQGNSA. The CDR3 has 15 amino acids. Losses at the gene ends were 5 bases for V and 7 bases for J; bases not matched to a gene: 7. This chain's CDR3 is CASSQDRGRENEQFF. In DNA, the CDR3 is TGTGCCAGCAGCCAGGACAGGGGGCGCGAAAATGAGCAGTTCTTC.

This sequence joins TRBV13 and TRBJ1-2; maybe TRBD1 (5 bases). Germline assignment: CDR1 PRHDT and CDR2 FYEKMQ (reference sequence). V was trimmed by 3 bases and J by 1 base, leaving 9 bases between them. The CDR3 extends over 14 amino acids. The CDR3 loop reads CASSFWGGNYGYTF. In nucleotides, the CDR3 is TGTGCCAGCAGCTTCTGGGGGGGTAACTATGGCTACACCTTC.

V gene TRBV7-2 combines with J gene TRBJ2-3; no clear D. V was clipped by 5 bases and J by 0 bases, with 12 bases between them. This CDR3 has 15 residues. Germline CDR1 and CDR2: SGHTA and FQGNSA. CDR3 residues: CASSPTRASTDTQYF. In DNA, the CDR3 is TGTGCCAGCAGCCCGACTCGCGCTAGCACAGATACGCAGTATTTT.

This clone was counted a few times. The V call is TRBV19, the J call TRBJ2-4; no clear D gene. Germline assignment: CDR1 LNHDA and CDR2 SQIVND (reference sequence). Trimming took 1 base from V and 0 from J, leaving 4 bases between them. The CDR3 is 14 amino acids. The CDR3 here is CASSIALAKNIQYF. CDR3 coding DNA: TGTGCCAGTAGTATAGCCCTAGCCAAAAACATTCAGTACTTC.

The chain employs TRBV13 and TRBJ1-2; possible D gene TRBD1, 5 bases. Germline CDR1 and CDR2: PRHDT and FYEKMQ (reference sequence). This CDR3 is built from 13 residues. The germline V and J ends were trimmed by 2 bases and 4 bases, with 8 bases remaining between them. The CDR3 is CASSLQGIYGYTF. For the CDR3, the DNA is TGTGCCAGCAGCTTACAGGGAATCTATGGCTACACCTTC.

The CDR3 is CASSRGLYTGELFF. CDR3 DNA sequence: TGTGCCAGTAGTAGGGGACTATACACCGGGGAGCTGTTTTTT. The gene calls are TRBV19 and TRBJ2-2; 7 bases agree with TRBD2. Trimming removed 4 bases from V and 3 bases from J; junction bases left unmatched: 2. Germline-derived CDR1 and CDR2 are LNHDA and SQIVND (reference sequence). CDR3 length: 14 amino acids.

To note about this clone: Distinct nucleotide sequences in the sample also encode this CDR3. The chain links TRBV3-1 (or the pseudogene TRBV3-2) to TRBJ2-7; tentative D call: TRBD2 (6 bases). This CDR3 has 14 amino acids. The V gene lost 2 bases and the J gene lost 4 bases, with 12 bases spanning the gap. Germline V gene sequence: CDR1 LGHDT, CDR2 YNNKEL (reference sequence). The CDR3 region is CASSQSSGAYEQYF. The CDR3 DNA reads TGTGCCAGCAGCCAAAGTAGCGGAGCTTACGAGCAGTACTTC.

The V call is TRBV5-1, the J call TRBJ1-1, with TRBD1 matching over 8 bases. CDR3 length equals 14 residues. Germline V gene lookup returns CDR1 SGHRS and CDR2 YFSETQ. V lost 4 bases to trimming and J lost 0 bases; unmatched junction nucleotides: 2. The CDR3 DNA reads TGCGCCAGCAGCCAGGACAGGGTGAACACTGAAGCTTTCTTT. Translating gives CASSQDRVNTEAFF.

CDR3 loop: CASSLGQASSYEQYF. In DNA, the CDR3 is TGTGCCAGCAGCCTCGGACAGGCCAGCTCCTACGAGCAGTACTTC. The rearrangement uses TRBV7-9 and TRBJ2-7, with 7 bases fitting TRBD1. Germline V lookup: CDR1 SEHNR, CDR2 FQNEAQ (reference sequence). This CDR3 spans 15 amino acids. J gave up 0 bases and V 5 bases, and 7 bases lay outside the gene matches.

The V call is TRBV18, the J call TRBJ2-2, with 13 positions matching TRBD2. Germline V gene data show CDR1 as KGHSH and CDR2 as LQKENI. Trimming removed 6 bases from V and 4 bases from J; junction bases left unmatched: 5. The CDR3 extends over 16 amino acids. The CDR3 coding sequence is TGTGCCAGCTCCCTGACTAGCGGGAGGTTCACCGGGGAGCTGTTTTTT. It codes for CASSLTSGRFTGELFF.

The V gene is TRBV27, the J gene TRBJ1-1; maybe TRBD1 (6 bases). This CDR3 comprises 17 residues. The germline CDR1 and CDR2 sequences are MNHEY and SMNVEV (reference sequence). V shed 4 bases and J shed 4 bases, with 22 bases lying between them. The CDR3 nucleotides are TGTGCCAGCAGTTCTAACCCCCCCGGACAGCCTAGCACTGAAGCTTTCTTT. Its protein is CASSSNPPGQPSTEAFF.

V usage is TRBV4-2 and J usage is TRBJ2-1, with TRBD2 matching over 10 bases. This CDR3 contains 17 residues. V was pared by 4 bases and J by 2 bases, with 8 bases of the junction left unmatched. Germline V gene lookup returns CDR1 LGHNA and CDR2 YNFKEQ. Here the CDR3 reads CASSPSGLAGAYNEQFF. CDR3 in DNA: TGTGCCAGCAGCCCCTCCGGGCTAGCGGGAGCCTACAATGAGCAGTTCTTC.

This rearrangement joins TRBV14 to TRBJ1-6; no reliable D call. CDR1 is SGHDN, CDR2 FVKESK, per germline. V was trimmed by 0 bases and J by 11 bases, leaving 11 bases between them. The CDR3 is made up of 14 amino acids. For the CDR3, the DNA is TGTGCCAGCAGCCAAGACGTCTTTGGGCCACCCCTCCACTTT. Its translation is CASSQDVFGPPLHF. Variable domain in full (rest from reference TRBV14 and TRBJ1-6): EAGVTQFPSHSVIEKGQTVTLRCDPISGHDNLYWYRRVMGKEIKFLLHFVKESKQDESGMPNNRFLAERTGGTYSTLKVQPAELEDSGVYFCASSQDVFGPPLHFGNGTRLTVT.

The chain joins TRBV30 to TRBJ2-5, with 7 positions matching TRBD1. The germline gives CDR1 GTSNPN, CDR2 SVGIG (reference sequence). V was clipped by 2 bases and J by 4 bases; unmatched bases: 10. The CDR3 runs 15 residues. The CDR3 region is CAWSYSGTARETQYF. The DNA of the CDR3 is TGTGCCTGGAGTTACTCCGGGACAGCAAGAGAGACCCAGTACTTC. The full variable domain, in which reference TRBV30 and TRBJ2-5 provide the parts outside the CDR3, is SQTIHQWPATLVQPVGSPLSLECTVEGTSNPNLYWYRQAAGRGLQLLFYSVGIGQISSEVPQNLSASRPQDRQFILSSKKLLLSDSGFYLCAWSYSGTARETQYFGPGTRLLVL.

In DNA, the CDR3 is TGTGCCAGCAGCTTCCGGCTCGGGACTAGCGGGAACCATGAGCAGTTCTTC. Its translation: CASSFRLGTSGNHEQFF. This rearrangement joins TRBV9 to TRBJ2-1, with TRBD2 identical over 13 bases. This CDR3 region has 17 residues. V lost 4 bases and J lost 8; bases outside the gene matches: 12. Germline V gene lookup returns CDR1 SGDLS and CDR2 YYNGEE.

The sample holds one count of this clone. In DNA, the CDR3 is TGTGCCAGCAGCGTAACTAGCGGGAGTTACTCAGATACGCAGTATTTT. It yields the protein CASSVTSGSYSDTQYF. The chain has TRBV9 and TRBJ2-3, with 11 bases that match TRBD2. The trim removed 1 base at V and 4 bases at J, leaving 5 bases unmatched. CDR1 and CDR2 (germline): SGDLS, YYNGEE. The CDR3 covers 16 residues.

J is TRBJ1-2 and V is TRBV6-5; D not certain. Germline V gene data show CDR1 as MNHEY and CDR2 as SVGAGI. Between the trimmed V and J ends, which lost 3 bases and 2 bases, there was a span of 13 bases. The CDR3 runs to 15 residues. The CDR3 protein is CASSYGLSPNYGYTF. The CDR3, as DNA: TGTGCCAGCAGTTATGGGCTATCCCCAAACTATGGCTACACCTTC.

The V and J genes are TRBV25-1 and TRBJ1-5, with D possibly being TRBD1 (5 bases). This CDR3 has 14 amino acids. Between the trimmed V and J ends, which lost 1 base and 4 bases, there was a span of 8 bases. In germline, CDR1 is MGHDK, CDR2 SYGVNS. CDR3 amino acids: CASSESGNNQPQHF. CDR3 bases: TGTGCCAGCAGTGAATCAGGGAATAATCAGCCCCAGCATTTT.

The chain has TRBV11-2 and TRBJ2-7; D ambiguous. This CDR3 spans 14 amino acids. Germline CDR1 is SGHAT and CDR2 is FQNNGV. Trimming pared 6 bases from V and 1 base from J, leaving 13 bases between. In DNA form, the CDR3 reads TGTGCCAGCAGAGAGGCACCCCGTTCCTACGAGCAGTACTTC. This translates into CASREAPRSYEQYF.

V usage is TRBV3-1 (or the pseudogene TRBV3-2) and J usage is TRBJ1-1; D is perhaps TRBD1 (5 bases). Looked up from germline, CDR1 is LGHDT and CDR2 is YNNKEL (reference sequence). The CDR3 has 15 residues. Deletions cut 0 bases from V and 6 bases from J, with 14 bases between. DNA for the CDR3: TGTGCCAGCAGCCAAGATGAACGTCAGGGCGCTGAAGCTTTCTTT. It is translated as CASSQDERQGAEAFF.

The V and J genes are TRBV5-5 and TRBJ1-2; 7 bases align to TRBD1. V shed 0 bases and J 3 bases; nucleotides not matched to a gene: 5. Germline V gene sequence: CDR1 SGHKS, CDR2 YYEKEE (reference sequence). The CDR3 runs to 15 residues. DNA for the CDR3: TGTGCCAGCAGCTTGGCAGGGGACAGCTACTATGGCTACACCTTC. Its protein product is CASSLAGDSYYGYTF.

CDR3 in amino acids: CASSFSEKGGSYEQYF. The CDR3 nucleotides read TGTGCCAGCAGCTTCTCTGAAAAAGGGGGCTCCTACGAGCAGTACTTC. The chain has TRBV11-2 and TRBJ2-7; D might be TRBD1 (6 bases). CDR1 SGHAT and CDR2 FQNNGV come from the germline V gene. The CDR3 extends over 16 amino acids. V was trimmed by 3 bases and J by 0 bases, leaving 15 bases between them.

The chain joins TRBV25-1 to TRBJ2-1; 8 bases match TRBD2. The CDR3 contains 18 residues. Looked up from germline, CDR1 is MGHDK and CDR2 is SYGVNS. Germline trimming cut 3 bases from V and 5 bases from J; bases unmatched to any gene: 15. This CDR3 is CASSDQGAGVRENNEQFF. The DNA of the CDR3 is TGTGCCAGCAGTGATCAAGGAGCGGGAGTGAGGGAAAACAATGAGCAGTTCTTC.

The V call is TRBV9, the J call TRBJ2-1; 10 positions match TRBD2. Germline values: CDR1 SGDLS, CDR2 YYNGEE. The V and J ends lost 0 bases and 2 bases, in that order; junction bases with no gene match: 5. CDR3 length: 17 residues. CDR3 DNA sequence: TGTGCCAGCAGCGTAGCTGGAGCGGGAGGGCCCTACAATGAGCAGTTCTTC. Protein: CASSVAGAGGPYNEQFF.

As DNA, the CDR3 is TGTGCCAGTAGTATAACGCCTCCAGAGAACACTGAAGCTTTCTTT. Its protein product is CASSITPPENTEAFF. The gene calls are TRBV19 and TRBJ1-1; D not resolved. Germline CDR1 LNHDA, CDR2 SQIVND (reference sequence). CDR3 length equals 15 residues. The V gene lost 2 bases and the J gene lost 1 base, with 11 bases spanning the gap. The complete variable domain, with remaining parts taken from reference TRBV19 and TRBJ1-1, reads DGGITQSPKYLFRKEGQNVTLSCEQNLNHDAMYWYRQDPGQGLRLIYYSQIVNDFQKGDIAEGYSVSREKKESFPLTVTSAQKNPTAFYLCASSITPPENTEAFFGQGTRLTVV.

This clone was counted between two and nine times. The V gene is TRBV29-1, the J gene TRBJ2-1; TRBD1 is a possible D gene (5 bases). The V end lost 8 bases, the J end lost 10 bases, and 18 bases lay between the germline ends. Per the germline V gene, CDR1 is SQVTM and CDR2 is ANQGSEA. The CDR3 extends over 12 amino acids. The CDR3 protein is CSSGAGDTEQFF. For the CDR3, the DNA is TGCAGCTCTGGGGCTGGGGATACCGAGCAGTTCTTC.

This rearrangement joins TRBV7-2 to TRBJ2-1; no clear D. The germline gives CDR1 SGHTA, CDR2 FQGNSA. CDR3 length: 15 amino acids. Trimming removed 1 base from V and 4 bases from J, with 11 bases in between. This CDR3 is CASSLGPTEYNEQFF. DNA for the CDR3: TGTGCCAGCAGCTTAGGCCCAACCGAGTACAATGAGCAGTTCTTC.